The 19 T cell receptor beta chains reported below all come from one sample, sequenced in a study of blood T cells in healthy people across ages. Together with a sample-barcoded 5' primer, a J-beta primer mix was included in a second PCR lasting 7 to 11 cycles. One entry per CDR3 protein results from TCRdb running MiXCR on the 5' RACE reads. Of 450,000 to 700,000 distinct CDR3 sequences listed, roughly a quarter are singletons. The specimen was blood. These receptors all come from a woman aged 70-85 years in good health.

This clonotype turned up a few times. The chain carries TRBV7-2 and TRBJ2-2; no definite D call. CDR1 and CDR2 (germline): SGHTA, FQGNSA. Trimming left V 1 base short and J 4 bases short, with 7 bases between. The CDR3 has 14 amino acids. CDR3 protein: CASSLVTFTGELFF. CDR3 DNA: TGTGCCAGCAGCTTAGTCACGTTCACCGGGGAGCTGTTTTTT.

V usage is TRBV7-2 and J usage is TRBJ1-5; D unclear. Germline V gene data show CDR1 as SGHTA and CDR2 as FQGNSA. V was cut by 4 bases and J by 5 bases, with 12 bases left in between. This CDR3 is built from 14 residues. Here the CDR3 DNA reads TGTGCCAGCAGCTCCCCGATCTCGTATCAGCCCCAGCATTTT. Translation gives CASSSPISYQPQHF.

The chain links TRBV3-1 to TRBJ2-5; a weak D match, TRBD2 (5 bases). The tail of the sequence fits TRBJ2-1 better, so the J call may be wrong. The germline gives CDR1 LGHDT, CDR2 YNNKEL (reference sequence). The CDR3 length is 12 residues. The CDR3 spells CASIGPGNEQFF. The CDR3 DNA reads TGTGCCAGCATAGGTCCGGGAAATGAGCAGTTCTTC.

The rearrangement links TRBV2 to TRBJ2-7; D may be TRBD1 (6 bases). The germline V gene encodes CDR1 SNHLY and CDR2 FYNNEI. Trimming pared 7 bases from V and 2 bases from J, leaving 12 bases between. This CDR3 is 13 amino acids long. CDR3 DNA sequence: TGTGCCAGCAATAAACAGGGTCCCTACGAGCAGTACTTC. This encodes CASNKQGPYEQYF.

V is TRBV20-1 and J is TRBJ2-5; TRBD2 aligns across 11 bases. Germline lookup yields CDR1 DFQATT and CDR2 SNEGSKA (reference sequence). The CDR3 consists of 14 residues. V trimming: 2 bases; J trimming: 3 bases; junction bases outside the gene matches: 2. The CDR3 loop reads CSARLAGGKETQYF. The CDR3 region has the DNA TGCAGTGCTAGACTAGCGGGGGGTAAAGAGACCCAGTACTTC.

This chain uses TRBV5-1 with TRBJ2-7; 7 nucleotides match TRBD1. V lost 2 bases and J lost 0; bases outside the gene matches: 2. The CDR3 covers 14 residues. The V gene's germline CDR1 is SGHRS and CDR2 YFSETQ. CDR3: CASSLGDSSYEQYF. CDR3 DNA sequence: TGCGCCAGCAGCTTAGGGGACAGCTCCTACGAGCAGTACTTC.

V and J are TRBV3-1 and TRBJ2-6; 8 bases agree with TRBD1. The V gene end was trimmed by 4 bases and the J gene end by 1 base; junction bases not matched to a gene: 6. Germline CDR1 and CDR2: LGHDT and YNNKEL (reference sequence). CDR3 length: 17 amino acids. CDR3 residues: CASSRTGSSSGANVLTF. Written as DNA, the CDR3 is TGTGCCAGCAGCCGGACAGGGTCCTCGTCTGGGGCCAACGTCCTGACTTTC.

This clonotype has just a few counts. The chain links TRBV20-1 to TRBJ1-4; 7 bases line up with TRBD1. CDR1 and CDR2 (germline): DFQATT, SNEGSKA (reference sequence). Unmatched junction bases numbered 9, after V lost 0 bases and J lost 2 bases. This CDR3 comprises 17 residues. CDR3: CSARDVAGGDTNEKLFF. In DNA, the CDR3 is TGCAGTGCTAGAGATGTGGCAGGGGGTGACACTAATGAAAAACTGTTTTTT.

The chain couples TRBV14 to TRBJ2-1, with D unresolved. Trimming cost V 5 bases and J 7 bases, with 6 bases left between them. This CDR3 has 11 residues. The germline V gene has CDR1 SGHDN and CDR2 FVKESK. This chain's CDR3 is CASSKWNEQFF. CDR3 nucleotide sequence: TGTGCCAGCAGCAAGTGGAATGAGCAGTTCTTC.

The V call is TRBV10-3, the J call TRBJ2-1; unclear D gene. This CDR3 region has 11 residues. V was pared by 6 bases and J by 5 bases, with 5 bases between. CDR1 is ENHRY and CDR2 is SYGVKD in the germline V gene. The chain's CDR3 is CAIRRNNEQFF. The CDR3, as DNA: TGTGCCATCAGGCGTAACAATGAGCAGTTCTTC.

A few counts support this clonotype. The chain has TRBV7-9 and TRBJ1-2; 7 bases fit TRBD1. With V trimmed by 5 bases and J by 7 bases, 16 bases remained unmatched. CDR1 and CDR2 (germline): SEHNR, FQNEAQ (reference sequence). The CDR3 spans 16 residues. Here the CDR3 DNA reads TGTGCCAGCAGCCCAGGGGGTGATCGGGGGCTAGGTGGCTACACCTTC. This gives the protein CASSPGGDRGLGGYTF. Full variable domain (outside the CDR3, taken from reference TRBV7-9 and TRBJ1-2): DTGVSQNPRHKITKRGQNVTFRCDPISEHNRLYWYRQTLGQGPEFLTYFQNEAQLEKSRLLSDRFSAERPKGSFSTLEIQRTEQGDSAMYLCASSPGGDRGLGGYTFGSGTRLTVV.

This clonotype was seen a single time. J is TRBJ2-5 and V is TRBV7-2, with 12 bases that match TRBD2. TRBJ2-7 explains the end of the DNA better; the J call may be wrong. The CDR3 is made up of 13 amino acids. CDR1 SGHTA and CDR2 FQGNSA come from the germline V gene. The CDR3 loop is CASSSTSGSEQYF. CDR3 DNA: TGTGCCAGCAGCTCGACTAGCGGGAGCGAGCAGTACTTC.

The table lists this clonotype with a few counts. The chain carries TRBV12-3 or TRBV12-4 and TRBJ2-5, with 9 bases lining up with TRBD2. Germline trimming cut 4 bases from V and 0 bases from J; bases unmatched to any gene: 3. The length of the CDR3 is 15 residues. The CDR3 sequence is CASSWLAGDQETQYF. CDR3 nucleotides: TGTGCCAGCAGTTGGTTAGCGGGGGACCAAGAGACCCAGTACTTC.

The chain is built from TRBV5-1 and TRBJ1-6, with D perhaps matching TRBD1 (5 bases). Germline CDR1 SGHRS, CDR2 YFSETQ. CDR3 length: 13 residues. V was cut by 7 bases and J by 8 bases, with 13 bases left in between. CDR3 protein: CASGPTEDSPLHF. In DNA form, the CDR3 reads TGCGCCAGCGGGCCGACAGAAGATTCACCCCTCCACTTT.

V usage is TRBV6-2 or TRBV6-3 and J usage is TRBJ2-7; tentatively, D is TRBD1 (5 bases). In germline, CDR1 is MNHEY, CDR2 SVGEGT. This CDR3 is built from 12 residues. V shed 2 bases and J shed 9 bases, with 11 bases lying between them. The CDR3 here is CASSYHVGPQYF. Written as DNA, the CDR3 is TGTGCCAGCAGTTACCACGTGGGGCCGCAGTACTTC.

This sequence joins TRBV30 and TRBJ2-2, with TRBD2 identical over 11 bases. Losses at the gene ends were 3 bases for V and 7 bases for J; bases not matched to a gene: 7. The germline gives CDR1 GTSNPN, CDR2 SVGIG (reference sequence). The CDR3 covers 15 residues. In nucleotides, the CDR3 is TGTGCCTGGAGCGGACTAGCGGGCGTTGTCGGGGAGCTGTTTTTT. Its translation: CAWSGLAGVVGELFF.

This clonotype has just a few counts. CDR3 region: CASEKGAEQFF. DNA of the CDR3: TGTGCCAGCGAAAAGGGGGCCGAGCAGTTCTTC. The chain uses TRBV3-1 and TRBJ2-1, with 7 bases fitting TRBD1. Germline loops: CDR1 LGHDT, CDR2 YNNKEL (reference sequence). Trimming at V came to 8 bases and at J to 10 bases, leaving 5 bases not matched to a gene. The CDR3 spans 11 residues.

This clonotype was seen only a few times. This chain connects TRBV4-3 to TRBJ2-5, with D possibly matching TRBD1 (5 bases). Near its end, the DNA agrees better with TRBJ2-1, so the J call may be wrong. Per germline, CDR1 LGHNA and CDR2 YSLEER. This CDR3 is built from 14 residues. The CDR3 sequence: CASSQDRALDEQFF. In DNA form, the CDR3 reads TGCGCCAGCAGCCAAGACAGGGCCCTTGATGAGCAGTTCTTC.

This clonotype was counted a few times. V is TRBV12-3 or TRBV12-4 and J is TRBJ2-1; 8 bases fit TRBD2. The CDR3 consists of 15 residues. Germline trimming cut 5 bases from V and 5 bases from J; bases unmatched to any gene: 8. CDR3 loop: CASSVLAGRNNEQFF. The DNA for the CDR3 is TGTGCCAGCAGTGTCCTAGCGGGTAGAAACAATGAGCAGTTCTTC.